This T cell receptor (beta chain) is from a study of regulatory T cells in long-lasting Graves disease. Whole-study context: It was over 5 years of antithyroid drugs, with positive TSH receptor antibodies, that meant persistent Graves' disease.

The table lists this clonotype with a few counts. What it binds is unknown. Library construction for TCR beta used iRepertoire HTBI primers and Arm-PCR of CDR3 regions. In the authors' workflow: Across the samples, identification revealed some 64 TRBV and 11 to 15 TRBJ segments. Each CDR3 protein gets one entry after TCRdb re-called the multiplex PCR reads with MiXCR. TCRdb, rather than the study authors, made the V and J calls. The table records 400,000 to 500,000 distinct CDR3 sequences, under 25% of them present only once. Notes on the study in general: Thyroid tissue was not studied; only peripheral blood was. It was possible that the small sample size reduced accuracy.

Regarding time point: persistent/refractory GD, antithyroid drugs over 5 years with positive TRAb. Scientists built the TCR library using RNA that was extracted from PBMCs. The CDR3 is 15 amino acids. Germline V CDR1 and CDR2: SGHRS, YFSETQ. The ends lost 1 base at V and 4 bases at J; junction bases unmatched: 5. This TCR was sampled from a female donor with Graves disease. This chain connects TRBV5-1 to TRBJ2-5, with TRBD2 identical over 9 bases. The sample here was peripheral blood mononuclear cells (PBMCs), taken when the disease was refractory, from a patient treated with antithyroid drugs. CDR3 protein: CASSLLGTSTETQYF. The CDR3 DNA reads as TGCGCCAGCAGCTTGCTCGGGACTAGCACAGAGACCCAGTACTTC.